Shown below are 5 T cell receptor beta chains from a single sample sequenced in a study of cytomegalovirus exposure and HLA in healthy donors. The PCR made use of 60 Vbeta and 13 Jbeta primers. Assay used: immunoSEQ multiplex PCR; TCRdb lists only in-frame clones, some missing. The table lists roughly 200,000 clones, approximately 80% of them singletons. What was sequenced was PBMCs. Every receptor here comes from a boy younger than 10 in good health and CMV-seronegative.

J is TRBJ2-3 and V is TRBV7-9; TRBD2 is a possible D gene (6 bases). CDR3 size: 15 residues. Germline assignment: CDR1 SEHNR and CDR2 FQNEAQ (reference sequence). V was clipped by 1 base and J by 2 bases, with 10 bases between them. CDR3 sequence (DNA): TGTGCCAGCAGCTTAGTTCTAGCGCACACAGATACGCAGTATTTT. It is translated as CASSLVLAHTDTQYF.

This chain links TRBV29-1 with TRBJ2-5, with TRBD1 matching over 10 bases. The DNA end lines up better with TRBJ2-7; the J call may be wrong. Per the germline V gene, CDR1 is SQVTM and CDR2 is ANQGSEA. The CDR3 has 13 amino acids. CDR3 residues: CSVPGQGMNEQYF. CDR3 DNA sequence: TGCAGCGTACCGGGACAGGGGATGAACGAGCAGTACTTC.

The J gene is TRBJ2-3, the V gene TRBV11-1; 12 nucleotides align to TRBD2. The CDR3 is 16 residues long. Germline lookup yields CDR1 SGHAT and CDR2 FQDESV (reference sequence). V lost 5 bases to trimming and J lost 5 bases; unmatched junction nucleotides: 8. Written as DNA, the CDR3 is TGTGCCAGCAGCCTTCAGACTAGCGGGGGTGGAGATACGCAGTATTTT. Translated: CASSLQTSGGGDTQYF.

CDR3 amino acids: CASSLDRVGYGYTF. Written as DNA, the CDR3 is TGTGCCAGTAGTTTGGACAGGGTTGGCTATGGCTACACCTTC. The chain joins TRBV19 to TRBJ1-2; TRBD1 matches at 8 bases. V was pared by 5 bases and J by 4 bases, with 6 bases of the junction left unmatched. The CDR3 covers 14 residues. Germline V lookup: CDR1 LNHDA, CDR2 SQIVND (reference sequence).

The gene calls are TRBV27 and TRBJ2-7; D is perhaps TRBD2 (6 bases). Germline loops: CDR1 MNHEY, CDR2 SMNVEV (reference sequence). The CDR3 sequence is 15 residues long. Trimming pared 1 base from V and 2 bases from J, leaving 12 bases between. The CDR3 protein is CASSLWRGATYEQYF. The CDR3 DNA sequence: TGTGCCAGCAGTTTATGGAGGGGCGCTACCTACGAGCAGTACTTC.